The sequence of this TCR beta chain was determined in a study of blood T cell repertoires in COVID-19. Study overall: Samples of COVID-19 (acute and convalescent) were obtained from the United States, Italy and Spain. Nucleic acid was either cDNA or gDNA, and it came from T cells, B-cell-depleted T cells, or PBMCs.

Germline V gives CDR1 SGHTA, CDR2 FQGNSA. This CDR3 has 16 amino acids. Trimming took 1 base from V and 12 from J; bases not matched to a gene: 15. In the authors' methods: Amplification of reference gene primers was used by the study to estimate nucleated cell counts. The protocol was immunoSEQ multiplex PCR, while the TCRdb copy is restricted to in-frame clones and leaves out a portion. Clone size and the V and J calls come from that table; the DNA yielded D and trimming. The sample consists of approximately 250,000 clones, roughly 86% of them appearing once. This receptor was obtained from a man between 18 and 35 years old with active or convalescent COVID-19. The source material was peripheral blood. The chain has TRBV7-2 and TRBJ2-1; 7 bases agree with TRBD2. The CDR3 protein is CASSLERAVSKRGQFF. The CDR3 DNA sequence: TGTGCCAGCAGCTTAGAGAGGGCTGTTTCTAAGCGGGGGCAGTTCTTC.